Below are 32 T cell receptor beta chains sequenced from a single sample in a study of cytomegalovirus exposure and HLA in healthy donors. 60 Vbeta and 13 Jbeta primers were used in PCR. The repertoire was sequenced with immunoSEQ multiplex PCR; TCRdb's copy has only in-frame clones and lacks some. The sample has about 160,000 clones; about three quarters are singletons. Sequencing used PBMCs. These receptors were taken from a man younger than 30 in good health and CMV-seropositive.

CDR3 in amino acids: CASSTNPRVPVRYTF. In DNA form, the CDR3 reads TGTGCCAGCAGTACCAACCCCCGAGTCCCCGTCCGCTACACCTTC. The chain recombines TRBV28 with TRBJ1-2; no definite D call. Trimming cost V 5 bases and J 9 bases, with 22 bases left between them. The CDR3 length is 15 residues. CDR1 is MDHEN and CDR2 is SYDVKM in the germline V gene.

The sample holds a few counts of this clone. This chain joins TRBV28 and TRBJ2-1; a possible D gene is TRBD1 (6 bases). The germline V gene has CDR1 MDHEN and CDR2 SYDVKM. The V end was cut by 3 bases, the J end by 10 bases, with 13 bases between. The CDR3 loop spans 13 amino acids. CDR3 protein: CASSFPLGQEQFF. For the CDR3, the DNA is TGTGCCAGCAGTTTCCCCCTGGGACAAGAGCAGTTCTTC.

This chain joins TRBV4-2 and TRBJ2-1; 10 positions match TRBD2. The V gene end was trimmed by 1 base and the J gene end by 2 bases; junction bases not matched to a gene: 11. From germline, CDR1 is LGHNA and CDR2 YNFKEQ. The CDR3 runs 19 residues. The CDR3 coding sequence is TGTGCCAGCAGCCAAGCGTATTCCGCTAGCGGGAGCACCTACAATGAGCAGTTCTTC. Translating it yields CASSQAYSASGSTYNEQFF.

The chain has TRBV29-1 and TRBJ1-1, with D uncertain. The CDR3 consists of 11 residues. Trimming stripped 5 bases from V and 10 bases from J, with 14 bases between. The V gene's germline CDR1 is SQVTM and CDR2 ANQGSEA. In DNA, the CDR3 is TGCAGCGTTCGAGTACAGCGGCGAGCTTTCTTT. Protein: CSVRVQRRAFF.

This clone was counted between two and nine times. The chain joins TRBV19 to TRBJ2-1; D remains unclear. Trimming stripped 3 bases from V and 0 bases from J, with 6 bases between. CDR1 is LNHDA and CDR2 is SQIVND in the germline V gene (reference sequence). This CDR3 region has 14 residues. This chain's CDR3 is CASSIGSSYNEQFF. The CDR3 DNA follows: TGTGCCAGTAGTATCGGTAGCTCCTACAATGAGCAGTTCTTC.

The V and J genes are TRBV5-1 and TRBJ1-1, with TRBD1 matching 7 bases. Trimming took 4 bases from V and 0 from J; bases not matched to a gene: 3. The CDR3 contains 14 residues. The germline V gene has CDR1 SGHRS and CDR2 YFSETQ. The CDR3 loop is CASSGGGLNTEAFF. CDR3 DNA: TGCGCCAGCAGCGGAGGGGGCCTGAACACTGAAGCTTTCTTT.

This clone was counted a few times. The V and J genes are TRBV27 and TRBJ1-6; D may be TRBD1 (6 bases). The CDR3 length is 14 residues. CDR1 is MNHEY and CDR2 is SMNVEV in the germline V gene (reference sequence). Trimming stripped 2 bases from V and 9 bases from J, with 11 bases between. The DNA for the CDR3 is TGTGCCAGCAGTTTAGGTACAGGGAGTTCACCCCTCCACTTT. Translation: CASSLGTGSSPLHF.

The CDR3 DNA reads TGTGCTAACCGACAGGAAAAGTGGGCCTTGAGCAATCAGCCCCAGCATTTT. Translating it yields CANRQEKWALSNQPQHF. The J gene is TRBJ1-5, the V gene TRBV7-7, with D possibly TRBD1 on 6 matching bases. Germline lookup yields CDR1 SSHAT and CDR2 FNYEAQ (reference sequence). The length of the CDR3 is 17 residues.

The chain has TRBV27 and TRBJ2-1, with TRBD2 matching over 11 bases. The CDR3 spans 17 residues. From germline, CDR1 is MNHEY and CDR2 SMNVEV (reference sequence). V dropped 2 bases and J dropped 2; count of bases not matched to a gene: 5. CDR3 protein: CASSLRGLAEAYNEQFF. For the CDR3, the DNA is TGTGCCAGCAGTTTACGGGGACTAGCGGAAGCCTACAATGAGCAGTTCTTC.

The count of this clone is one. The V and J genes are TRBV2 and TRBJ1-3, with 7 positions matching TRBD1. This CDR3 comprises 14 residues. After removal of 5 bases from V and 2 bases from J, the junction contained 3 bases not matched to a gene. The V gene's germline CDR1 is SNHLY and CDR2 FYNNEI. The DNA of the CDR3 is TGTGCCAGCAGTCTGACAGGGACTGGAAACACCATATATTTT. Protein product: CASSLTGTGNTIYF.

The rearrangement uses TRBV5-1 and TRBJ2-2, with a possible D match to TRBD1 (5 bases). Germline CDR1 and CDR2: SGHRS and YFSETQ. The CDR3 has 15 residues. V was trimmed by 4 bases and J by 1 base, leaving 11 bases between them. The CDR3 sequence: CASSVGGQNTGELFF. DNA for the CDR3: TGCGCCAGCAGCGTGGGTGGACAGAACACCGGGGAGCTGTTTTTT.

Details on this clone: The junction departs from the called germline gene at one end, perhaps through a read error. V is TRBV7-9 and J is TRBJ2-3; D remains ambiguous. The CDR3 loop spans 12 amino acids. Looked up from germline, CDR1 is SEHNR and CDR2 is FQNEAQ (reference sequence). DNA for the CDR3: TGTTCCAGCAGCTTAGAATCATATACGCAGTATTTT. It codes for CSSSLESYTQYF.

This clone was detected only a few times. V is TRBV27 and J is TRBJ2-7; 9 positions agree with TRBD2. The CDR3 runs 13 residues. V lost 3 bases, J lost 5 bases, and 2 bases stayed unmatched. Germline values: CDR1 MNHEY, CDR2 SMNVEV (reference sequence). The CDR3 here is CASSFSGRDEQYV. Written as DNA, the CDR3 is TGTGCCAGCAGTTTTAGCGGGAGAGACGAGCAGTACGTC.

This clone was seen a few times. This rearrangement joins TRBV11-3 to TRBJ2-3; D unclear. Trimming pared 1 base from V and 0 bases from J, leaving 14 bases between. The germline V gene encodes CDR1 SGHNT and CDR2 YENEEA. There are 17 residues in the CDR3. The CDR3 is CASSLVGGEASTDTQYF. The CDR3 bases are TGTGCCAGCAGCTTAGTCGGCGGTGAGGCTAGCACAGATACGCAGTATTTT.

The CDR3 sequence: CASSPNGGEVEETQYF. CDR3 in DNA: TGTGCCAGCTCACCAAATGGCGGGGAGGTCGAAGAGACCCAGTACTTC. The genes are TRBV18 and TRBJ2-5; D perhaps matches TRBD2 (6 bases). The CDR3 spans 16 residues. Deletions cut 2 bases from V and 3 bases from J, with 16 bases between. Germline CDR1 reads KGHSH; CDR2 reads LQKENI.

The genes are TRBV4-1 and TRBJ1-3; unclear D gene. Between the trimmed V and J ends, which lost 0 bases and 16 bases, there was a span of 10 bases. This CDR3 is 11 amino acids long. CDR1 MGHRA and CDR2 YSYEKL come from the germline V gene. CDR3 sequence: CASSQDGPVYF. CDR3 coding DNA: TGCGCCAGCAGCCAAGATGGGCCCGTTTATTTT.

This chain joins TRBV11-3 and TRBJ1-1, with a possible D match to TRBD1 (5 bases). V gave up 6 bases and J gave up 1 base, with 6 bases separating them. From germline, CDR1 is SGHNT and CDR2 YENEEA. This CDR3 has 12 amino acids. This chain's CDR3 is CASSQGNTEAFF. CDR3 bases: TGTGCCAGCAGTCAGGGGAACACTGAAGCTTTCTTT.

The chain combines TRBV27 with TRBJ1-1; 9 bases match TRBD1. The CDR3 consists of 14 residues. Germline CDR1 and CDR2: MNHEY and SMNVEV (reference sequence). The V gene end was trimmed by 7 bases and the J gene end by 7 bases; junction bases not matched to a gene: 10. The CDR3 loop is CASIPQGALGEAFF. The CDR3 DNA reads TGTGCCAGCATCCCACAGGGGGCCTTAGGTGAAGCTTTCTTT.

V and J are TRBV2 and TRBJ1-5; TRBD1 is a possible D gene (6 bases). The germline V gene encodes CDR1 SNHLY and CDR2 FYNNEI. V lost 8 bases to trimming and J lost 3 bases, with 17 bases between them. This CDR3 comprises 15 residues. Here the CDR3 reads CASGPQGGSNQPQHF. The CDR3 DNA reads as TGTGCCAGCGGACCCCAAGGGGGTTCCAATCAGCCCCAGCATTTT.

The gene calls are TRBV7-9 and TRBJ1-5; 11 bases agree with TRBD1. V was pared by 5 bases and J by 1 base, with 7 bases of the junction left unmatched. There are 17 residues in the CDR3. Germline V gene lookup returns CDR1 SEHNR and CDR2 FQNEAQ (reference sequence). CDR3 loop: CASSPGTGGTSNQPQHF. The CDR3 region has the DNA TGTGCCAGCAGCCCCGGGACAGGGGGGACGAGCAATCAGCCCCAGCATTTT.

The chain recombines TRBV6-1 with TRBJ1-1; D unresolved. The V and J ends lost 5 bases and 3 bases respectively, with 13 bases between them. From germline, CDR1 is MNHNS and CDR2 SASEGT. The CDR3 extends over 14 amino acids. Here the CDR3 reads CASSFNLRDTEAFF. The DNA of the CDR3 is TGTGCCAGCAGTTTTAACCTCCGGGACACTGAAGCTTTCTTT.

The genes are TRBV28 and TRBJ1-3; possible D gene TRBD1, 6 bases. CDR3 length: 15 residues. Germline V gene data show CDR1 as MDHEN and CDR2 as SYDVKM. V was shortened by 7 bases and J by 7 bases, with 20 bases between the two germline ends. The CDR3 protein is CASTLQGRTSNTIYF. CDR3 nucleotide sequence: TGTGCCAGCACCCTACAGGGTCGTACGAGTAACACCATATATTTT.

J is TRBJ2-3 and V is TRBV2, with a possible D match to TRBD2 (6 bases). The CDR3 covers 14 residues. V dropped 5 bases and J dropped 1 base, with 10 bases sitting between them. Germline CDR1 and CDR2: SNHLY and FYNNEI. The DNA of the CDR3 is TGTGCCAGCAGTTGGGGGGATGGCACAGATACGCAGTATTTT. The encoded protein is CASSWGDGTDTQYF.

This chain uses TRBV7-8 with TRBJ2-7, with TRBD1 identical over 9 bases. This CDR3 contains 15 residues. Germline CDR1 reads SGHVS; CDR2 reads FQNEAQ. Unmatched junction bases numbered 9, after V lost 4 bases and J lost 5 bases. This chain's CDR3 is CASSSYTGGVDEQYV. Here the CDR3 DNA reads TGTGCCAGCAGCTCGTATACAGGGGGCGTGGACGAGCAGTACGTC.

The rearrangement links TRBV5-3 to TRBJ1-1, with D tentatively TRBD1 (5 bases). TRBV5-3 is given ORF status, its function remaining uncertain. The CDR3 totals 16 residues. Trimming shortened V by 1 base and J by 2 bases, and 15 bases separated the two germline ends. CDR3 protein: CARSLSQGLVNTEAFF. For the CDR3, the DNA is TGTGCCAGAAGCTTGAGTCAGGGACTCGTTAACACTGAAGCTTTCTTT.

This clone occurred once. This chain joins TRBV30 and TRBJ2-3, with TRBD2 matching over 9 bases. This CDR3 contains 18 residues. Germline-derived CDR1 and CDR2 are GTSNPN and SVGIG (reference sequence). V lost 3 bases, J lost 3 bases, and 16 bases stayed unmatched. Here the CDR3 reads CAWSEPPHWAGGTDTQYF. CDR3 in DNA: TGTGCCTGGAGCGAGCCCCCCCATTGGGCGGGAGGGACAGATACGCAGTATTTT.

This rearrangement joins TRBV18 to TRBJ2-1; weak D call: TRBD2 (6 bases). In germline, CDR1 is KGHSH, CDR2 LQKENI. V gave up 0 bases and J gave up 7 bases, with 7 bases separating them. The CDR3 runs to 13 residues. The DNA of the CDR3 is TGTGCCAGCTCACCACCGGACTATAATGAGCAGTTCTTC. Protein: CASSPPDYNEQFF. Full variable domain (rest looked up from reference TRBV18 and TRBJ2-1): NAGVMQNPRHLVRRRGQEARLRCSPMKGHSHVYWYRQLPEEGLKFMVYLQKENIIDESGMPKERFSAEFPKEGPSILRIQQVVRGDSAAYFCASSPPDYNEQFFGPGTRLTVL.

The chain employs TRBV6-5 and TRBJ2-7; the D gene is possibly TRBD1 (5 bases). Germline lookup yields CDR1 MNHEY and CDR2 SVGAGI. V was cut by 5 bases and J by 4 bases, with 12 bases left in between. CDR3 size: 13 residues. CDR3 region: CASSQGGAYEQYV. Written as DNA, the CDR3 is TGTGCCAGCAGTCAGGGTGGGGCGTACGAGCAGTACGTC.

V is TRBV2 and J is TRBJ1-2; D perhaps matches TRBD1 (6 bases). V was shortened by 0 bases and J by 0 bases, with 11 bases between the two germline ends. The CDR3 covers 16 residues. The germline CDR1 and CDR2 sequences are SNHLY and FYNNEI. CDR3: CASSEAPRGANYGYTF. The CDR3 coding sequence is TGTGCCAGCAGTGAAGCCCCCAGGGGCGCTAACTATGGCTACACCTTC.

The chain employs TRBV27 and TRBJ1-6; 10 bases fit TRBD1. This CDR3 is 16 amino acids long. The germline gives CDR1 MNHEY, CDR2 SMNVEV (reference sequence). V shed 6 bases and J 6 bases; nucleotides not matched to a gene: 8. CDR3 region: CASSQIGQGVNSPLHF. The CDR3, as DNA: TGTGCCAGCAGCCAAATCGGACAGGGGGTTAATTCACCCCTCCACTTT.

The gene calls are TRBV5-5 and TRBJ2-1; 10 positions match TRBD2. The length of the CDR3 is 16 residues. The germline gives CDR1 SGHKS, CDR2 YYEKEE (reference sequence). V lost 4 bases to trimming and J lost 1 base; unmatched junction nucleotides: 5. The CDR3 coding sequence is TGTGCCAGCAGCCCAAAAGCGGGGGGGTCCTACAATGAGCAGTTCTTC. Translation gives CASSPKAGGSYNEQFF.

The chain carries TRBV25-1 and TRBJ2-3; 10 nucleotides align to TRBD2. J gave up 4 bases and V 3 bases, and 10 bases lay outside the gene matches. The germline V gene has CDR1 MGHDK and CDR2 SYGVNS. The CDR3 covers 17 residues. This CDR3 is CASSDVKRGGRADTQYF. CDR3 bases: TGTGCCAGCAGTGATGTAAAGCGGGGGGGCCGGGCAGATACGCAGTATTTT.